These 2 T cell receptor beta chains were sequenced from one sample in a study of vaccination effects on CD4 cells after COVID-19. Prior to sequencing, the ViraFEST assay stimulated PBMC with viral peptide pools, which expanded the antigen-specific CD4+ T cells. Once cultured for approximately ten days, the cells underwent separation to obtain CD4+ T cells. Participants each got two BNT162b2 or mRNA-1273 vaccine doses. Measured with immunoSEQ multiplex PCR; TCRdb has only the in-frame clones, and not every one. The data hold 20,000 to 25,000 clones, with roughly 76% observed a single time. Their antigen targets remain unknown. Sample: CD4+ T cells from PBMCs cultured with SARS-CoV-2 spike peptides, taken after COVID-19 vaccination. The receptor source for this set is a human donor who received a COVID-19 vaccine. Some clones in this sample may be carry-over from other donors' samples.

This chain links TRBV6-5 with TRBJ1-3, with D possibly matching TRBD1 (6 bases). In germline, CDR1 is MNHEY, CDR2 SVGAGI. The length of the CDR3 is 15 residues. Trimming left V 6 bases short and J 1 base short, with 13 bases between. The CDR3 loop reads CASRRTEPSGNTIYF. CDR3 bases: TGTGCCAGCAGAAGGACAGAACCTTCTGGAAACACCATATATTTT.

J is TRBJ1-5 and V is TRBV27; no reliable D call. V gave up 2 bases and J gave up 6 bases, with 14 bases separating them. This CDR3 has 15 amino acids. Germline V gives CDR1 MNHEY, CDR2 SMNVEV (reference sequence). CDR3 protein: CASSLIGGQFQPQHF. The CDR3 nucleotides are TGTGCCAGCAGTTTAATAGGAGGGCAATTTCAGCCCCAGCATTTT.